Detailed here is one T cell receptor beta chain. This record belongs to a study of blood T cell repertoires in COVID-19. Study-level information: The United States, Italy and Spain supplied acute and convalescent COVID-19 samples. The cDNA or gDNA used as material had been derived from T cells, B-cell-depleted T cells, or PBMCs.

Per the study methods: By means of reference gene primer amplification, nucleated cell counts were estimated. Sequenced by immunoSEQ multiplex PCR; TCRdb stores in-frame clones only, minus some. The V and J calls and clone size come from that table; D and trimming were worked out from the DNA. The data show fewer than 25,000 clones, 80% to 95% seen once. Specimen: peripheral blood. This TCR derives from an older woman with active COVID-19.

The CDR3 loop reads CSASRGLHDSPLHF. CDR3 DNA sequence: TGCAGTGCTAGTAGGGGACTCCATGATTCACCCCTCCACTTT. The V call is TRBV20-1, the J call TRBJ1-6, with D possibly TRBD1 on 5 matching bases. This CDR3 contains 14 residues. V lost 3 bases and J lost 8, with 14 bases in between. Germline CDR1 and CDR2: DFQATT and SNEGSKA (reference sequence).